This T cell receptor (beta chain) is from a study of tissue T cells after allogeneic stem cell transplantation. By share of the sample, this clone is medium-sized. The gene symbols are mouse symbols. The read ends 1 residue shy of where the CDR3 ends; the end is completed using the germline J gene. Time point noted: mouse harvest day 7 after allogeneic transplant. Tail vein injection delivered 10^7 T-cell-depleted bone marrow cells and 10^6 splenic CD5+ T cells. This mouse GVHD model was MHC-mismatched B6 to BALB/c, profiled day 7 or 14. V was shortened by 4 bases and J by 0 bases, with 10 bases between the two germline ends. Germline assignment: CDR1 KGHPV and CDR2 FQNQEV (reference sequence). The CDR3 spans 14 residues. Clones were sequenced by immunoSEQ multiplex PCR, and TCRdb holds only the in-frame ones, with some missing. The data contain roughly 4,000 clones, 50% of them seen just once; the ten biggest clones take up roughly 6.7%.

The genes are TRBV26 and TRBJ2-7; possibly TRBD1 for D (6 bases). The receptor was isolated from a female BALB/c mouse given C57BL/6 T cells with graft-versus-host disease after an allogeneic hematopoietic cell transplant. The sample taken for sequencing was gut tissue. The CDR3 reads CASSPGQSSYEQYF. The CDR3 bases that were read are TGTGCCAGCAGTCCGGGACAAAGCTCCTATGAACAGTAC.